Listed below are T cell receptor beta chains from one sample, sequenced in a study of T cell responses to AZD1222 COVID-19 vaccine. Only in-frame clones appear in the TCRdb table, and some are missing; sequencing was by immunoSEQ multiplex PCR. Here the sample spans roughly 140,000 clones, more than 90% being singletons. Sequencing was performed on peripheral blood, taken 28 days after the second AZD1222 dose. All receptors derive from an adult who received the AZD1222 COVID-19 vaccine. Both conserved end residues are part of each CDR3. The order of the fields is CDR3 length, J gene, V gene, D gene, clone size, CDR3 DNA, CDR3 protein. The D gene is left open where the match is weak. Part of the rows lack a size; the others show once, few, many or a class for expanded clones.

>17|TRBJ2-1|TRBV9|-|-
TGTGCCAGCAGCGTCGAGGGTGGTCATCATGAGGGCAATGAGCAGTTCTTC
CASSVEGGHHEGNEQFF
>8|TRBJ2-5|TRBV28|-|-
TGTGCTCACGAGACCCAGTACTTC
CAHETQYF
>16|TRBJ2-3|TRBV5-1|-|-
TGCGCCAGCAGCTTGGCCGGGCGGGCAGGGTCGGATACGCAGTATTTT
CASSLAGRAGSDTQYF
>15|TRBJ2-7|TRBV6-5|-|-
TGTGCCAGCAGTTACTCGAGCCATAGCTCCTACGAGCAGTACTTC
CASSYSSHSSYEQYF
>15|TRBJ2-3|TRBV27|TRBD2|-
TGTGCCAGCAGACTAGCGGGCTCGTACACAGATACGCAGTATTTT
CASRLAGSYTDTQYF
>17|TRBJ2-1|TRBV5-1|TRBD2|-
TGCGCCAGCAGCTTGTTCGGACTAGCGGCCTCCTACAATGAGCAGTTCTTC
CASSLFGLAASYNEQFF
>15|TRBJ2-2|TRBV5-4|TRBD1|few
TGTGCCAGCAGCTTTTGGGACAGGGGGGCCGGGGAGCTGTTTTTT
CASSFWDRGAGELFF
>16|TRBJ2-2|TRBV11-2|TRBD2|-
TGTGCCAGCAGCTTACTGGCGGGAGGTAGCACCGGGGAGCTGTTTTTT
CASSLLAGGSTGELFF
>15|TRBJ1-2|TRBV10-3|TRBD1|once
TGTGCCATCAGCGAACCGGGACAGAACCTTTTGGTCGGCACCTTC
CAISEPGQNLLVGTF
>14|TRBJ1-2|TRBV9|-|-
TGTGCCAGCAGCGCTGTAGGACAGAACTATGGCTACACCTTC
CASSAVGQNYGYTF
>14|TRBJ1-1|TRBV5-1|-|-
TGCGCCAGCAGCTTGGTAGGAATTAACACTGAAGCTTTCTTT
CASSLVGINTEAFF
>15|TRBJ1-5|TRBV19|TRBD1|-
TGTGCCAGTAGTCAGGACAGGGGGCAGGGTCAGCCCCAGCATTTT
CASSQDRGQGQPQHF
>15|TRBJ2-5|TRBV11-3|TRBD1|-
TGTGCCAGCAGCGTAGGGACAGGGAATCAAGAGACCCAGTACTTC
CASSVGTGNQETQYF
>16|TRBJ1-6|TRBV5-4|-|-
TGTGCCAGCAGGAGGGACCAGGAAACCTATAATTCACCCCTCCACTTT
CASRRDQETYNSPLHF
>15|TRBJ2-7|TRBV18|-|once
TGTGCCAGCTCACCACGCGCAGGGGTCACCTACGAGCAGTACTTC
CASSPRAGVTYEQYF
>16|TRBJ1-1|TRBV28|-|once
TGTGCCAGCACCTACTCCACCGGTTTCGGGGACACTGAAGCTTTCTTT
CASTYSTGFGDTEAFF
>15|TRBJ2-7|TRBV24-1|-|-
TGTGCCACCAGTGATGCGGACAGTGGGGAGGTCGAGCAGTACTTC
CATSDADSGEVEQYF
>16|TRBJ2-7|TRBV29-1|-|once
TGCAGCGTTGAAGATACAGGCAGAGGAGGGTCCTACGAGCAGTACTTC
CSVEDTGRGGSYEQYF
>12|TRBJ1-1|TRBV11-3|-|-
TGTGCCAGCAGCCGTCGGGTTACTGAAGCTTTCTTT
CASSRRVTEAFF
>14|TRBJ1-1|TRBV7-9|-|-
TGTGCCAGCACCCCGGGGCAGGGAACGGGTGAAGCTTTCTTT
CASTPGQGTGEAFF
>14|TRBJ1-5|TRBV6-5|-|-
TGTGCCAGCAGTTACTCCTCGGGGGATCAGCCCCAGCATTTT
CASSYSSGDQPQHF
>12|TRBJ1-5|TRBV29-1|-|-
TGCAGCGTTGAGGAGGGAGGGCAGCCCCAGCATTTT
CSVEEGGQPQHF
>10|TRBJ2-1|TRBV5-8|-|-
TGTGCCAGCGGCCTGAGGCAAGCGTTCTTC
CASGLRQAFF
>12|TRBJ1-1|TRBV7-9|-|-
TGTGCCAGCAGCCGAACCTGGATTGGGGCTTTCTTT
CASSRTWIGAFF
>14|TRBJ2-1|TRBV28|-|-
TGTGCCAGCGGTGGGGTGATCTCCTACAATGAGCAGTTCTTC
CASGGVISYNEQFF
>17|TRBJ2-7|TRBV5-1|-|-
TGCGCCAGCAGCTCGCAATTAACAGGGCCCCGCCTCTCCGAGCAGTACTTC
CASSSQLTGPRLSEQYF
>13|TRBJ2-1|TRBV7-9|-|-
TGTGCCAGCAGCTATCTAGCGTCCAATGAGCAGTTCTTC
CASSYLASNEQFF
>14|TRBJ2-7|TRBV2|-|-
TGTGCCAGCAGGGTGGGGGGAGGCTCCTACGAGCAGTACTTC
CASRVGGGSYEQYF
>13|TRBJ2-7|TRBV30|TRBD1|once
TGTGCCTGGAGTGCGGGGACAGGGCGGGAGCAGTACTTC
CAWSAGTGREQYF
>16|TRBJ1-2|TRBV5-8|-|-
TGTGCCAGCAGCTTGCTGGCAGTGCTTAGCGTGTATGGCTACACCTTC
CASSLLAVLSVYGYTF
>17|TRBJ2-7|TRBV21-1|-|-
TGTGCCAGCAGCAAATTTGACATCCCCCGAAACTCCTACGAGCAGTACTTC
CASSKFDIPRNSYEQYF
>13|TRBJ1-5|TRBV28|-|-
TGTGCCAGCAGTTTCCACGGCAATCAGCCCCAGCATTTT
CASSFHGNQPQHF
>14|TRBJ2-7|TRBV27|TRBD2|-
TGTGCCAGCAGTCCCACACTAGCGGGAGGCGAGCAGTACTTC
CASSPTLAGGEQYF
>16|TRBJ2-1|TRBV6-2/TRBV6-3|TRBD2|-
TGTGCCAGCAGTTATAGTAGCGGGACCGTTTACAATGAGCAGTTCTTC
CASSYSSGTVYNEQFF
>15|TRBJ1-1|TRBV27|-|once
TGTGCCAGCAGTCGTCTAACAGGGTGGGGCACTGAAGCTTTCTTT
CASSRLTGWGTEAFF
>11|TRBJ1-2|TRBV3-1/TRBV3-2|-|-
TGTGCCAGCAGCCTCTACTATGGCTACACCTTC
CASSLYYGYTF
>15|TRBJ2-3|TRBV27|TRBD1|-
TGTGCCAGCAGCCGCTGGACAGGGGAGTCAGATACGCAGTATTTT
CASSRWTGESDTQYF
>14|TRBJ1-5|TRBV30|-|-
TGTGCCTGGAGTACCGGGTCGGGGAATCAGCCCCAGCATTTT
CAWSTGSGNQPQHF
>16|TRBJ1-4|TRBV5-1|TRBD1|-
TGCGCCAGCAGCTTCACACCGGGACAGCAAAATGAAAAACTGTTTTTT
CASSFTPGQQNEKLFF
>18|TRBJ2-7|TRBV11-3|TRBD2|-
TGTGCCAGCAGCCGATGGACTAGCGGGTTCTCGTCTGGGGACGAGCAGTACTTC
CASSRWTSGFSSGDEQYF
>16|TRBJ2-5|TRBV5-4|TRBD2|-
TGTGCCAGCCGCACAGAAAGCGGGAGGTACCAAGAGACCCAGTACTTC
CASRTESGRYQETQYF
>19|TRBJ2-7|TRBV21-1|-|-
TGTGCCAGCAGCAAAGAGCATGTGATTAAGCGGGACTCCCCCTACGAGCAGTACTTC
CASSKEHVIKRDSPYEQYF
>16|TRBJ2-5|TRBV28|TRBD2|-
TGTGCCAGCAGTTCCTCCGGGACTAGCGGTGAAGAGACCCAGTACTTC
CASSSSGTSGEETQYF
>15|TRBJ1-2|TRBV4-3|TRBD1|-
TGCGCCAGCAGCCAGGACAGGGGGGTCAACTATGGCTACACCTTC
CASSQDRGVNYGYTF
>15|TRBJ2-7|TRBV20-1|-|-
TGCAGTGCTAGTCGCCCGCGTGGGTCGCGTTACGAGCAGTACTTC
CSASRPRGSRYEQYF
>14|TRBJ1-2|TRBV7-9|-|-
TGTGCCAGCAGCTTTGAGACTGAAGGGAGAGGCTACACCTTC
CASSFETEGRGYTF
>14|TRBJ1-5|TRBV6-5|-|-
TGTGCCAGCAGTTATTTTGGGGCAGGACAGCCCCAGCATTTT
CASSYFGAGQPQHF
>15|TRBJ1-1|TRBV29-1|TRBD1|-
TGCAGCGTTGAGGGGACCGGGACAGGGGGGACTGAAGCTTTCTTT
CSVEGTGTGGTEAFF
>17|TRBJ2-1|TRBV25-1|TRBD1|-
TGTGCCAGCAGTGATCACCAAGGGGACAGGGGGCTTAATGAGCAGTTCTTC
CASSDHQGDRGLNEQFF
>14|TRBJ1-4|TRBV9|-|-
TGTGCCAGCAGCGCCCGAACGACTAATGAAAAACTGTTTTTT
CASSARTTNEKLFF
>17|TRBJ1-2|TRBV6-2/TRBV6-3|-|-
TGTGCCAGCAGCCTCCGGACTGAGACGTACTTAAACTATGGCTACACCTTC
CASSLRTETYLNYGYTF
>13|TRBJ2-7|TRBV3-1/TRBV3-2|-|-
TGTGCCAGCAGCCTGGGCCGCTCCTACGAGCAGTACTTC
CASSLGRSYEQYF
>14|TRBJ2-7|TRBV5-6|-|-
TGTGCCAGCAGCTTGGTTGAGACCTTTCATGAGCAGTACTTC
CASSLVETFHEQYF
>17|TRBJ2-7|TRBV4-1|TRBD2|-
TGCGCCAGCAGCCAAGACCCAGCGGGAGTGGGGGTAGGCGAGCAGTACTTC
CASSQDPAGVGVGEQYF
>12|TRBJ1-2|TRBV19|-|-
TGTGCCAGTAGTCGGCAGGGGTATGGCTACACCTTC
CASSRQGYGYTF